Each of the 8 T cell receptor beta chains below was sequenced from the same sample in a study of blood T cell repertoires in COVID-19. Assay: immunoSEQ multiplex PCR; the TCRdb copy retains only in-frame clones and omits some. The sample lists 150,000 or so clones, roughly 83% occurring once. Material for sequencing was peripheral blood. The receptor set was obtained from a woman in her fifties or sixties with COVID-19, enrolled during active disease.

V and J are TRBV19 and TRBJ2-6, with D tentatively TRBD1 (6 bases). The CDR3 runs to 16 residues. Germline-derived CDR1 and CDR2 are LNHDA and SQIVND (reference sequence). Trimming removed 9 bases from V and 2 bases from J, with 17 bases in between. CDR3: CASTTTGFPGANVLTF. DNA of the CDR3: TGTGCCAGCACTACTACAGGGTTCCCTGGGGCCAACGTCCTGACTTTC.

CDR3 amino acids: CASSRPTGSGNTIYF. The CDR3 DNA reads as TGTGCCAGCAGCCGTCCGACGGGCTCTGGAAACACCATATATTTT. The genes are TRBV5-6 and TRBJ1-3; no definite D call. The V gene's germline CDR1 is SGHDT and CDR2 YYEEEE. The CDR3 totals 15 residues. V was shortened by 4 bases and J by 0 bases, with 11 bases between the two germline ends.

This clone was counted once. The J gene is TRBJ1-2, the V gene TRBV9; TRBD1 matches 8 bases. Unmatched junction bases numbered 7, after V lost 5 bases and J lost 7 bases. The germline CDR1 and CDR2 sequences are SGDLS and YYNGEE. The CDR3 extends over 13 amino acids. The CDR3 DNA sequence: TGTGCCAGCAGTCAGACAGGGGATTCTGGCTACACCTTC. Amino acid sequence: CASSQTGDSGYTF.

The rearrangement uses TRBV5-1 and TRBJ2-5, with D maybe TRBD2 (5 bases). Trimming stripped 6 bases from V and 2 bases from J, with 8 bases between. The germline gives CDR1 SGHRS, CDR2 YFSETQ. This CDR3 is built from 12 residues. As DNA, the CDR3 is TGCGCCAGCAAGGGAGTGCAAGAGACCCAGTACTTC. This translates into CASKGVQETQYF.

This clone was seen a single time. The chain joins TRBV29-1 to TRBJ1-2; 9 bases are a match to TRBD1. Per germline, CDR1 SQVTM and CDR2 ANQGSEA. The CDR3 consists of 12 residues. Losses at the gene ends were 6 bases for V and 11 bases for J; bases not matched to a gene: 10. The CDR3 spells CSVKLTGGSYTF. The CDR3 DNA follows: TGCAGCGTGAAGTTGACAGGGGGGAGTTACACCTTC.

This clone is a singleton in its sample. This chain connects TRBV29-1 to TRBJ2-7, with 7 nucleotides matching TRBD1. The CDR3 totals 12 residues. Germline-derived CDR1 and CDR2 are SQVTM and ANQGSEA. Unmatched junction bases numbered 1, after V lost 5 bases and J lost 0 bases. The CDR3 protein is CSVTGDSYEQYF. CDR3 bases: TGCAGCGTTACAGGGGACTCCTACGAGCAGTACTTC.

The chain employs TRBV3-1 (or the pseudogene TRBV3-2) and TRBJ1-2; 10 bases agree with TRBD1. The germline V gene has CDR1 LGHDT and CDR2 YNNKEL (reference sequence). V was pared by 4 bases and J by 7 bases, with 6 bases of the junction left unmatched. This CDR3 comprises 14 residues. The chain's CDR3 is CASSRDRGPLGYTF. As DNA, the CDR3 is TGTGCCAGCAGCCGTGACAGGGGGCCCCTTGGCTACACCTTC.

The chain has TRBV3-1 (or the pseudogene TRBV3-2) and TRBJ1-3, with 10 positions matching TRBD1. J gave up 5 bases and V 1 base, and 5 bases lay outside the gene matches. Germline CDR1 and CDR2: LGHDT and YNNKEL (reference sequence). The CDR3 has 16 residues. CDR3 sequence reads: CASSQVGTGVRNTIYF. DNA of the CDR3: TGTGCCAGCAGCCAAGTTGGGACAGGGGTTCGAAACACCATATATTTT.